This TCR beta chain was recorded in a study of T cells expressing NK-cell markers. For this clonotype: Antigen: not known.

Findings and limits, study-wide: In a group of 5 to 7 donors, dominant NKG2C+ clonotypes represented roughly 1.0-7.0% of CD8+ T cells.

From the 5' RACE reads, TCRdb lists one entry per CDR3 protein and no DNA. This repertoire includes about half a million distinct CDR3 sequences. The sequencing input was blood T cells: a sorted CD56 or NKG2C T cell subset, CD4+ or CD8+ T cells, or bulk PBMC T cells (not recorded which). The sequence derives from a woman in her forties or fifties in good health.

CDR3 sequence reads: CASSQVPDLNIQYF. V and J are TRBV3-1 and TRBJ2-4. Germline CDR1 and CDR2: LGHDT and YNNKEL (reference sequence). This CDR3 has 14 residues.